The rows below give T cell receptor beta chains drawn from one sample of a study of T cell responses to AZD1222 COVID-19 vaccine. Assay: immunoSEQ multiplex PCR; the TCRdb copy retains only in-frame clones and omits some. The sample lists 45,000 to 55,000 clones; around 85% were seen once. The input for sequencing was peripheral blood, taken on day 0 of MenACWY control vaccination. These receptors came from an adult in good health. The CDR3 runs from the conserved cysteine through the conserved F or W. A D gene is named only where the DNA matches it firmly. The size field is filled for only some rows; it gives once, few, many or a size class.

CDR3nt: TGTGCCAGCAGTTTGTCTAGCGGGGTGAACACCGGGGAGCTGTTTTTT
CDR3aa: CASSLSSGVNTGELFF
d_gene: TRBD2
j_gene: TRBJ2-2
v_gene: TRBV28
abundance: NA

CDR3nt: TGTGCCAGCAGCCCCGGGACAGGGGGCGCCGGGGAGCTGTTTTTT
CDR3aa: CASSPGTGGAGELFF
d_gene: TRBD1
j_gene: TRBJ2-2
v_gene: TRBV7-6
abundance: few

CDR3nt: TGTGCCAGCTCACCTGGACGCACAGGTCAGCCCCAGCATTTT
CDR3aa: CASSPGRTGQPQHF
d_gene: NA
j_gene: TRBJ1-5
v_gene: TRBV18
abundance: NA

CDR3nt: TGTGCCAGCAGTTTGTTTGCTAACTATGGCTACACCTTC
CDR3aa: CASSLFANYGYTF
d_gene: NA
j_gene: TRBJ1-2
v_gene: TRBV12-3/TRBV12-4
abundance: NA

CDR3nt: TGTGCCTGGAGTGACAGGGGGCGGGAGACCCAGTACTTC
CDR3aa: CAWSDRGRETQYF
d_gene: TRBD1
j_gene: TRBJ2-5
v_gene: TRBV30
abundance: NA

CDR3nt: TGTGCCATCAGAGGGGGGACAGGGGGTGAATATGGCTACACCTTC
CDR3aa: CAIRGGTGGEYGYTF
d_gene: TRBD1
j_gene: TRBJ1-2
v_gene: TRBV10-3
abundance: once

CDR3nt: TGTGCCAGCAGTAAAGCGGGGAATCAGCCCCAGCATTTT
CDR3aa: CASSKAGNQPQHF
d_gene: NA
j_gene: TRBJ1-5
v_gene: TRBV12-3/TRBV12-4
abundance: NA

CDR3nt: TGTGCCAGCGCAAGCTCCTATAATTCACCCCTCCACTTT
CDR3aa: CASASSYNSPLHF
d_gene: NA
j_gene: TRBJ1-6
v_gene: TRBV6-5
abundance: NA

CDR3nt: TGTGCCAGCACACGGCCAGGCTCCTCCAACGAGCAGTACTTC
CDR3aa: CASTRPGSSNEQYF
d_gene: NA
j_gene: TRBJ2-7
v_gene: TRBV28
abundance: NA

CDR3nt: TGCAGCGCCTTTGCCCGGGCGAACACTGAAGCTTTCTTT
CDR3aa: CSAFARANTEAFF
d_gene: NA
j_gene: TRBJ1-1
v_gene: TRBV29-1
abundance: NA

CDR3nt: TGTGCCAGCAGCTCGGTCCAGAACACTGAAGCTTTCTTT
CDR3aa: CASSSVQNTEAFF
d_gene: NA
j_gene: TRBJ1-1
v_gene: TRBV7-6
abundance: NA

CDR3nt: TGTGCCAGCAGTGAAGGACTAGCCACAGATACGCAGTATTTT
CDR3aa: CASSEGLATDTQYF
d_gene: TRBD2
j_gene: TRBJ2-3
v_gene: TRBV6-1
abundance: NA

CDR3nt: TGCGCCAGCAGCTTGGTTTTGACAGGGGACGGCTACACCTTC
CDR3aa: CASSLVLTGDGYTF
d_gene: TRBD1
j_gene: TRBJ1-2
v_gene: TRBV5-1
abundance: NA

CDR3nt: TGTGCCAGCAGCTTGGCCCTCGACGGAAATCCTGCTAATGAAAAACTGTTTTTT
CDR3aa: CASSLALDGNPANEKLFF
d_gene: NA
j_gene: TRBJ1-4
v_gene: TRBV5-5
abundance: few

CDR3nt: TGCGCCAGCAGCCCCAACTCGATGCCGGAGACCCAGTACTTC
CDR3aa: CASSPNSMPETQYF
d_gene: NA
j_gene: TRBJ2-5
v_gene: TRBV5-1
abundance: few

CDR3nt: TGTGCCAGTAGTCCCCGTGGGGTGGGGACCCAGTACTTC
CDR3aa: CASSPRGVGTQYF
d_gene: NA
j_gene: TRBJ2-5
v_gene: TRBV19
abundance: NA

CDR3nt: TGCGCCAGCAGCTTGGGGACTAGCAACGGGGAGCTGTTTTTT
CDR3aa: CASSLGTSNGELFF
d_gene: TRBD2
j_gene: TRBJ2-2
v_gene: TRBV5-1
abundance: NA

CDR3nt: TGCAGCGCTCGAAGTGGCACTGAAGCTTTCTTT
CDR3aa: CSARSGTEAFF
d_gene: NA
j_gene: TRBJ1-1
v_gene: TRBV20-1
abundance: NA

CDR3nt: TGTGCCAGCAGCTTAGGGACGGCGAACACTGAAGCTTTCTTT
CDR3aa: CASSLGTANTEAFF
d_gene: NA
j_gene: TRBJ1-1
v_gene: TRBV5-4
abundance: NA

CDR3nt: TGTGCCAGCCAGACCCAGGGGGCGGTGGGGGGCTACACCTTC
CDR3aa: CASQTQGAVGGYTF
d_gene: TRBD1
j_gene: TRBJ1-2
v_gene: TRBV2
abundance: NA

CDR3nt: TGTGCCAGCAGTCACAGGGGTAGCAATCAGCCCCAGCATTTT
CDR3aa: CASSHRGSNQPQHF
d_gene: TRBD1
j_gene: TRBJ1-5
v_gene: TRBV28
abundance: NA